A single sample gave rise to the 14 T cell receptor beta chains below, sequenced in a study of response to subunit inactivated influenza vaccine. Via MiXCR, TCRdb re-called the RT-PCR reads, giving one row per CDR3 protein. Altogether roughly 500,000 distinct CDR3 sequences are present, approximately 15% being singletons, with the ten largest covering less than 4%. The material was CD4+ T cells sorted from PBMCs, obtained around 25 months after vaccination. The source of these receptors is a man between 50 and 69 years old who received an inactivated influenza vaccine.

A note on this clonotype: At one boundary the junction diverges from the germline segment, which might be a read error. V usage is TRBV6-5 and J usage is TRBJ1-2; no clear D gene. CDR1 and CDR2 from the germline V gene are MNHEY and SVGAGI. The length of the CDR3 is 13 residues. The CDR3 region has the DNA TGTACCAGCAGTTACCAAGGAGACTATGGCTACACCTTC. Protein product: CTSSYQGDYGYTF.

The chain couples TRBV24-1 to TRBJ2-2; the D gene is possibly TRBD1 (6 bases). The CDR3 consists of 15 residues. The V gene's germline CDR1 is KGHDR and CDR2 SFDVKD. V lost 6 bases and J 4 bases, leaving 14 bases between the germline ends. The DNA for the CDR3 is TGTGCCACCAGTACCAACAGGGCCAGCACCGGGGAGCTGTTTTTT. This sequence encodes CATSTNRASTGELFF.

The DNA of the CDR3 is TGCGCCAGCAGCTTGGTGAGTCCAGCCGAGCAGTACTTC. It specifies CASSLVSPAEQYF. V is TRBV5-1 and J is TRBJ2-7; no firm D call. Germline V gene data show CDR1 as SGHRS and CDR2 as YFSETQ. CDR3 length: 13 amino acids. V lost 0 bases, J lost 6 bases, and 10 bases lay in between.

This clonotype appeared a few times. The V call is TRBV5-5, the J call TRBJ2-5, with a weak D call TRBD1 (5 bases). Between the trimmed V and J ends, which lost 4 bases and 5 bases, there was a span of 12 bases. This CDR3 has 13 amino acids. CDR1 and CDR2 from the germline V gene are SGHKS and YYEKEE (reference sequence). CDR3 sequence: CASSPTPGETQYF. The DNA for the CDR3 is TGTGCCAGCAGCCCGACCCCAGGGGAGACCCAGTACTTC.

This clonotype was seen a handful of times. This chain links TRBV12-3 or TRBV12-4 with TRBJ1-3; D gene uncertain. CDR3 length equals 14 residues. V lost 7 bases and J lost 0, with 10 bases in between. The CDR3 reads CASIGRFSGNTIYF. For the CDR3, the DNA is TGTGCCAGCATCGGGAGGTTCTCTGGAAACACCATATATTTT.

The chain uses TRBV2 and TRBJ2-3; TRBD2 matches at 8 bases. This CDR3 has 16 residues. The J segment lost 1 base and the V segment lost 6 bases, leaving 9 bases of the junction unmatched. CDR1 is SNHLY and CDR2 is FYNNEI in the germline V gene. CDR3 nucleotides: TGTGCCAGCAGCGCTGTAGCGGGAATACGCACAGATACGCAGTATTTT. It specifies CASSAVAGIRTDTQYF.

V is TRBV11-2 and J is TRBJ1-2; 12 bases are shared with TRBD1. The CDR3 loop spans 19 amino acids. V was clipped by 4 bases and J by 0 bases; unmatched bases: 12. Germline CDR1 reads SGHAT; CDR2 reads FQNNGV. Here the CDR3 reads CASSSAPRDRGRANYGYTF. The CDR3, as DNA: TGTGCCAGCAGCTCTGCCCCCCGGGACAGGGGGCGAGCTAACTATGGCTACACCTTC.

The table lists this clonotype with many counts. This chain joins TRBV7-2 and TRBJ2-1, with a tentative D call TRBD2 (6 bases). CDR1 and CDR2 (germline): SGHTA, FQGNSA. The CDR3 sequence is 16 residues long. Trimming took 1 base from V and 7 from J, leaving 17 bases between them. CDR3 region: CASSLDWWRDRNEQFF. CDR3 DNA: TGTGCCAGCAGCTTAGATTGGTGGAGGGATAGGAATGAGCAGTTCTTC.

In its sample, this clonotype was seen a few times. The CDR3 DNA reads TGTGCCACCAGCAGAAGCGGGAGCACAGATACGCAGTATTTT. Translation gives CATSRSGSTDTQYF. This chain links TRBV15 with TRBJ2-3, with D tentatively TRBD2 (6 bases). V was trimmed by 2 bases and J by 0 bases, leaving 6 bases between them. CDR1 and CDR2 (germline): LNHNV, YYDKDF (reference sequence). There are 14 residues in the CDR3.

The CDR3 coding sequence is TGTGCCAGCACCGGGGACAGGGGGCATTATCAGCCCCAGCATTTT. Translating gives CASTGDRGHYQPQHF. The chain is built from TRBV12-3 or TRBV12-4 and TRBJ1-5; 12 bases line up with TRBD1. The V and J ends lost 7 bases and 5 bases, in that order; junction bases with no gene match: 6. The CDR3 length is 15 residues.

This sequence joins TRBV9 and TRBJ2-2; a possible D gene is TRBD1 (6 bases). The V gene lost 8 bases and the J gene lost 4 bases, with 15 bases spanning the gap. The CDR3 length is 14 residues. Germline lookup yields CDR1 SGDLS and CDR2 YYNGEE. CDR3 amino acids: CASKRQEATGELFF. For the CDR3, the DNA is TGTGCCAGTAAACGACAGGAGGCCACCGGGGAGCTGTTTTTT.

This clonotype was counted only a few times. The chain is built from TRBV29-1 and TRBJ1-2, with D unclear. The CDR3 is 12 amino acids. V lost 5 bases to trimming and J lost 5 bases, with 12 bases between them. Per germline, CDR1 SQVTM and CDR2 ANQGSEA. CDR3 in amino acids: CSVRREGYGYTF. For the CDR3, the DNA is TGCAGCGTTCGACGGGAAGGTTATGGCTACACCTTC.

V and J are TRBV20-1 and TRBJ2-3; 13 nucleotides agree with TRBD2. CDR1 DFQATT and CDR2 SNEGSKA come from the germline V gene (reference sequence). The CDR3 contains 18 residues. V gave up 3 bases and J gave up 0 bases; unmatched junction bases: 9. CDR3 in DNA: TGCAGTGCTAGCCGACTAGCGGGAGGCGCCTACAGCACAGATACGCAGTATTTT. Translation gives CSASRLAGGAYSTDTQYF.

This chain uses TRBV6-1 with TRBJ2-3; D unresolved. The CDR3 is made up of 13 amino acids. The germline CDR1 and CDR2 sequences are MNHNS and SASEGT. V dropped 4 bases and J dropped 8 bases, with 13 bases sitting between them. CDR3 sequence: CASSGEISGTQYF. CDR3 DNA: TGTGCCAGCAGTGGCGAGATTTCGGGTACGCAGTATTTT.